This TCR beta chain was captured by sequencing in a study of T cells after yellow fever vaccination. TCRdb independently ran MiXCR on the 5' RACE reads; one entry per CDR3 protein. The sample holds about 320,000 distinct CDR3 sequences, 3.5% to 4.5% seen once. Trimming shortened V by 1 base and J by 0 bases, and 11 bases separated the two germline ends. Germline CDR1 is SQVTM and CDR2 is ANQGSEA. CDR3 length: 15 amino acids. V and J are TRBV29-1 and TRBJ2-3; D not certain. This receptor was identified in a man between 18 and 35 years old who received the YFV17D yellow fever vaccine. The input for sequencing was PBMCs, taken 15 days after the yellow fever booster vaccination. The CDR3 nucleotides read TGCAGCGTTGAAGGGGGAATACGTAGCACAGATACGCAGTATTTT. Translation: CSVEGGIRSTDTQYF.